This T cell receptor beta chain was captured by sequencing in a study of control samples from healthy donors and cancer patients. Libraries were prepared by immunoSEQ multiplex PCR; TCRdb keeps only in-frame clonotypes and omits some of them. The profile shows tens of thousands of clones, more than 75% of them singletons. The CDR3 runs to 16 residues. V lost 3 bases and J lost 4; bases outside the gene matches: 8. The V gene's germline CDR1 is SNHLY and CDR2 FYNNEI. The chain employs TRBV2 and TRBJ1-4; 7 nucleotides match TRBD1. The clonotype was recovered from a middle-aged man in good health. Input material: blood. The CDR3 bases are TGTGCCAGCAGTGATCTGTCGGGACAGAATAATGAAAAACTGTTTTTT. It codes for CASSDLSGQNNEKLFF.